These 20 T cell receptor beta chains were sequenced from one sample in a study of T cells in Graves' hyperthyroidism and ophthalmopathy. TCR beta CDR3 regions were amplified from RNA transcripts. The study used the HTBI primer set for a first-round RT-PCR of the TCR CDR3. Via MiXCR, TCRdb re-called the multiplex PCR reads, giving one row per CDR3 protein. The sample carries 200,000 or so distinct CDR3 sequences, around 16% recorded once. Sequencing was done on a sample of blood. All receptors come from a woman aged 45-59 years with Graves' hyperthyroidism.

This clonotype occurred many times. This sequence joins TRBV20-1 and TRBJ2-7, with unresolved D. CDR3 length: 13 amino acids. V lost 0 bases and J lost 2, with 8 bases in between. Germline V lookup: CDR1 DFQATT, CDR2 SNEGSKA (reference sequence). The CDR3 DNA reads TGCAGTGCTAGAGACGCAGATACCTACGAGCAGTACTTC. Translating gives CSARDADTYEQYF.

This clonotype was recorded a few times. CDR3 DNA: TGTGCCAGCAGCCCCTGGATGGCAACGGGTGAGCAGTTCTTC. It encodes CASSPWMATGEQFF. The rearrangement links TRBV7-3 to TRBJ2-1; no firm D call. Germline-derived CDR1 and CDR2 are SGHTA and FQGTGA. V was shortened by 5 bases and J by 9 bases, with 17 bases between the two germline ends. The CDR3 is 14 amino acids. Complete variable domain (other parts from reference TRBV7-3 and TRBJ2-1): GAGVSQTPSNKVTEKGKYVELRCDPISGHTALYWYRQSLGQGPEFLIYFQGTGAADDSGLPNDRFFAVRPEGSVSTLKIQRTERGDSAVYLCASSPWMATGEQFFGPGTRLTVL.

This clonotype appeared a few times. CDR3 sequence: CASRSVNGNTIYF. CDR3 nucleotides: TGTGCCAGTAGGTCCGTAAATGGAAACACCATATATTTT. The chain joins TRBV19 to TRBJ1-3; D is ambiguous. CDR3 length: 13 amino acids. Germline V CDR1 and CDR2: LNHDA, SQIVND (reference sequence). Between the trimmed V and J ends, which lost 6 bases and 3 bases, there was a span of 9 bases.

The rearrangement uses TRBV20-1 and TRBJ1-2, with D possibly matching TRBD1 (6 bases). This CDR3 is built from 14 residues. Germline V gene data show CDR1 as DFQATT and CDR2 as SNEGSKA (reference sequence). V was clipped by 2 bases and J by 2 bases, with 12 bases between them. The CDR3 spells CSARHRDSNYGYTF. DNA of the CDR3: TGCAGTGCTAGACACAGGGATTCGAACTATGGCTACACCTTC.

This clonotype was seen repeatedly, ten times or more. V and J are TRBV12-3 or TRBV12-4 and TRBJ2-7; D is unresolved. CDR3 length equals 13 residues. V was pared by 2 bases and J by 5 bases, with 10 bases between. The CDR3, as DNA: TGTGCCAGCAGTTTAAGGCCCGGTCACGAGCAGTACTTC. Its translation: CASSLRPGHEQYF.

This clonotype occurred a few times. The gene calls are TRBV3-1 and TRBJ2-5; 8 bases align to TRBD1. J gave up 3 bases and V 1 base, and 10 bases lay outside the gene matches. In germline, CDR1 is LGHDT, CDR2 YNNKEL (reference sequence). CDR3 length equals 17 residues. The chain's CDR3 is CASSQGPGAGGKETQYF. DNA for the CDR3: TGTGCCAGCAGCCAAGGCCCGGGTGCAGGGGGCAAAGAGACCCAGTACTTC.

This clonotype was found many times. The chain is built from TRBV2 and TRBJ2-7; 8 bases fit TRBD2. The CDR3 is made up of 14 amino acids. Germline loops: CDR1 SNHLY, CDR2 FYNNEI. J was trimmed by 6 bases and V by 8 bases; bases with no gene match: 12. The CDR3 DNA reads TGTGCCAGCCAGCGGGGGCAGGGTATGTCCGAGCAGTACTTC. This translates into CASQRGQGMSEQYF.

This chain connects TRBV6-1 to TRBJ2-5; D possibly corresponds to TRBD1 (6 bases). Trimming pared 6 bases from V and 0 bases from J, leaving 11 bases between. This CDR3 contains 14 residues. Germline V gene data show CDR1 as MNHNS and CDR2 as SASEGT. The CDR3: CASSWTANQETQYF. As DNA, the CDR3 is TGTGCCAGCAGCTGGACAGCCAACCAAGAGACCCAGTACTTC.

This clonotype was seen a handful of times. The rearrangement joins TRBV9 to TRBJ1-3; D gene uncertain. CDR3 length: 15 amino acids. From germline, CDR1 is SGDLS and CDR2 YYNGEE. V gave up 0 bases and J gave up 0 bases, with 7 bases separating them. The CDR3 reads CASSVEVVSGNTIYF. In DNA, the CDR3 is TGTGCCAGCAGCGTAGAGGTTGTCTCTGGAAACACCATATATTTT.

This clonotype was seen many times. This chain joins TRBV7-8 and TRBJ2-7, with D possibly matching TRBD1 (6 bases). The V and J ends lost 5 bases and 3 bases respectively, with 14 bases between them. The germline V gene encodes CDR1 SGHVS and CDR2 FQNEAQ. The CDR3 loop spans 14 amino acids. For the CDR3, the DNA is TGTGCCAGCAGCGTCCGGGACAAACTCTACGAGCAGTACTTC. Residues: CASSVRDKLYEQYF.

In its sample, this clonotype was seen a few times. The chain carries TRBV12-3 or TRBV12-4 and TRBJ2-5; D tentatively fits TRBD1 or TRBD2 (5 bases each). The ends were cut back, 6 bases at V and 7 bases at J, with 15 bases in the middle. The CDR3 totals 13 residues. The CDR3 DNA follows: TGTGCCAGCAGGCGGGTGCAGGGTGGGACCCAGTACTTC. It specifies CASRRVQGGTQYF.

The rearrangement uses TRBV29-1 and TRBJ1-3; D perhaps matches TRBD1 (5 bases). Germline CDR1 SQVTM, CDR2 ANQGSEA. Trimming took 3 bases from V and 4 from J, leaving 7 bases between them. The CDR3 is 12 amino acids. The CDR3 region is CSVDRDGNTIYF. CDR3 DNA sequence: TGCAGCGTTGACAGGGACGGAAACACCATATATTTT. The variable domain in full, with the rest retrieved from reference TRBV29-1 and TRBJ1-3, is SAVISQKPSRDICQRGTSLTIQCQVDSQVTMMFWYRQQPGQSLTLIATANQGSEATYESGFVIDKFPISRPNLTFSTLTVSNMSPEDSSIYLCSVDRDGNTIYFGEGSWLTVV.

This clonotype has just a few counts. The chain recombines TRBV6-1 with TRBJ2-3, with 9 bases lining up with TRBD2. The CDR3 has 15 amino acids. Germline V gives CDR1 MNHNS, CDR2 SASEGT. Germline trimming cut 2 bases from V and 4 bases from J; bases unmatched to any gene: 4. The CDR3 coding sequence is TGTGCCAGCAGTGAATGGGGACTAGCAGCAGATACGCAGTATTTT. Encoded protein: CASSEWGLAADTQYF.

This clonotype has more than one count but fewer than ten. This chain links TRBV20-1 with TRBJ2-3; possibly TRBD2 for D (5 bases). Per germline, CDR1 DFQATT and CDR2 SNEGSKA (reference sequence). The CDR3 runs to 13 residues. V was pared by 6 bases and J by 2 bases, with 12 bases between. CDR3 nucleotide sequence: TGCAGTGCAAAATGGGGAGTCACAGATACGCAGTATTTT. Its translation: CSAKWGVTDTQYF.

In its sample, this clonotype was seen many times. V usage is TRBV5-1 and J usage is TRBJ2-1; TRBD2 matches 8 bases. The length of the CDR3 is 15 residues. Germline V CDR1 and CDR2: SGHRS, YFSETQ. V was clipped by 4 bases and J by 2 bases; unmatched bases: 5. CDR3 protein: CASSAPGLAYNEQFF. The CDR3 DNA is TGCGCCAGCAGCGCCCCGGGACTAGCCTACAATGAGCAGTTCTTC.

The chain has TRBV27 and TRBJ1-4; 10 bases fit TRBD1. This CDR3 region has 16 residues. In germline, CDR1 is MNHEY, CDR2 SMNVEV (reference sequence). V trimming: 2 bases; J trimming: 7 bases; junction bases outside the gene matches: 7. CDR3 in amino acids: CASSLISGTGAEKLFF. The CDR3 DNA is TGTGCCAGCAGTTTAATATCTGGGACAGGGGCTGAAAAACTGTTTTTT.

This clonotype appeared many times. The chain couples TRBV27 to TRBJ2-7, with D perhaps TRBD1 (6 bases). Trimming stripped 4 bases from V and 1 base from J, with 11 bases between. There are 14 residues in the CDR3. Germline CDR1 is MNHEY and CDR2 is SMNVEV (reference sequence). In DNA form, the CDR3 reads TGTGCCAGCAGTTCGCTCGGGACATCCTACGAGCAGTACTTC. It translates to CASSSLGTSYEQYF.

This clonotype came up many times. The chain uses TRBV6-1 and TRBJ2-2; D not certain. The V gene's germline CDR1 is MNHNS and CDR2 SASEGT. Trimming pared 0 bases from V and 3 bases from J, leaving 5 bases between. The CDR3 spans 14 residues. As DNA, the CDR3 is TGTGCCAGCAGTGAAGCGCTAGACACCGGGGAGCTGTTTTTT. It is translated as CASSEALDTGELFF.

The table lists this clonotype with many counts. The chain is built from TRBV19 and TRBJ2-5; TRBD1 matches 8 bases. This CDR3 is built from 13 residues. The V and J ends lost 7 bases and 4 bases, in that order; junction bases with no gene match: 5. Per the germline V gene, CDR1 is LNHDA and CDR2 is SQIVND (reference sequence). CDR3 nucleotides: TGTGCCAGTATGACACAGGGGGGAGAGACCCAGTACTTC. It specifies CASMTQGGETQYF. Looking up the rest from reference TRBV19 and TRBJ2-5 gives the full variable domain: DGGITQSPKYLFRKEGQNVTLSCEQNLNHDAMYWYRQDPGQGLRLIYYSQIVNDFQKGDIAEGYSVSREKKESFPLTVTSAQKNPTAFYLCASMTQGGETQYFGPGTRLLVL.

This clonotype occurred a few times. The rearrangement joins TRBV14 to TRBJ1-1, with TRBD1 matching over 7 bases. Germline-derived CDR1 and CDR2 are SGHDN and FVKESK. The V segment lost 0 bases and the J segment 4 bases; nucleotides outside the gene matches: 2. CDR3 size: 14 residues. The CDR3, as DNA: TGTGCCAGCAGCCAAGAATCAGGGGGCACTGAAGCTTTCTTT. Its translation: CASSQESGGTEAFF.